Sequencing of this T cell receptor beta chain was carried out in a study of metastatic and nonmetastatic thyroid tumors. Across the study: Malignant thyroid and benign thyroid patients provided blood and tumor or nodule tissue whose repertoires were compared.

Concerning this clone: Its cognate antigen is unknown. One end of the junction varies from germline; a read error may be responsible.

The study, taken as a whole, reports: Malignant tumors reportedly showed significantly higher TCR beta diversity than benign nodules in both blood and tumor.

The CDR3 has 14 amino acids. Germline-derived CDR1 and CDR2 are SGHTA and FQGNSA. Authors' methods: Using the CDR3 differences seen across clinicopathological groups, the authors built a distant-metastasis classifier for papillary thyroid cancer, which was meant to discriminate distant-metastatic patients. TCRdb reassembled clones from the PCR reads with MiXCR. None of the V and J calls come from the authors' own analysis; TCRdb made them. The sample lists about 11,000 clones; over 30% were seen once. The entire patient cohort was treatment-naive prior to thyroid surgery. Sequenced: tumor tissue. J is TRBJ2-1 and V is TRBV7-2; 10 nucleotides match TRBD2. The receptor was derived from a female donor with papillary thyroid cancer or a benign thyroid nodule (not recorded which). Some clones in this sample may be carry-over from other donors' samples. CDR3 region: CASSLAGVYNEQFF. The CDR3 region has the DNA TGTGCCAGCAGCCTAGCGGGAGTCTACAATGAGCAGTTCTTC.